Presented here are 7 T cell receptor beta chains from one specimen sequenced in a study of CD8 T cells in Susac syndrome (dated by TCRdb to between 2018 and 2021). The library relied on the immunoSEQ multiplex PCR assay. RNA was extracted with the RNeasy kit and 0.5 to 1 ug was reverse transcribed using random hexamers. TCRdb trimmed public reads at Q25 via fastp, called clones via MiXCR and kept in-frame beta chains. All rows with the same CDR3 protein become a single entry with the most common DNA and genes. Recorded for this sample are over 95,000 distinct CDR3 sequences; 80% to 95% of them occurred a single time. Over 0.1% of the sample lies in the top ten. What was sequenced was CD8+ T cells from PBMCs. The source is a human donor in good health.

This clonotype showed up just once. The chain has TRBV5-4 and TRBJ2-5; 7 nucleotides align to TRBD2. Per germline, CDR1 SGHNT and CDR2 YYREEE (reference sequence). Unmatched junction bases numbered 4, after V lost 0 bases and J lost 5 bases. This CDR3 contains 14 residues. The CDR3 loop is CASSLEREAETQYF. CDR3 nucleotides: TGTGCCAGCAGCTTGGAACGGGAGGCGGAGACCCAGTACTTC.

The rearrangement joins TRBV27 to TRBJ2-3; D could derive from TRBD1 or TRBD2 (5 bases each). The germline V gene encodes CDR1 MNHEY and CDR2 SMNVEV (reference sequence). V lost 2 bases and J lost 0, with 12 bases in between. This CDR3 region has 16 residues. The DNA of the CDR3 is TGTGCCAGCAGTTTAATCGGGGCGGCTAGCACAGATACGCAGTATTTT. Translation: CASSLIGAASTDTQYF.

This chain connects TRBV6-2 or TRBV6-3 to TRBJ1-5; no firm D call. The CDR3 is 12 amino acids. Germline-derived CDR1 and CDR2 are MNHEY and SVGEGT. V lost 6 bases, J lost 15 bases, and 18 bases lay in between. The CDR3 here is CASSRGGASSHF. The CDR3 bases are TGTGCCAGCAGCCGCGGCGGAGCTTCGTCGCATTTT.

CDR3 nucleotide sequence: TGTGCCAGCACCCACCCGGGAGGTGAGCAGTTCTTC. Translating gives CASTHPGGEQFF. The genes are TRBV4-2 and TRBJ2-1; 7 bases line up with TRBD2. The trim removed 7 bases at V and 9 bases at J, leaving 6 bases unmatched. From germline, CDR1 is LGHNA and CDR2 YNFKEQ. This CDR3 is 12 amino acids long.

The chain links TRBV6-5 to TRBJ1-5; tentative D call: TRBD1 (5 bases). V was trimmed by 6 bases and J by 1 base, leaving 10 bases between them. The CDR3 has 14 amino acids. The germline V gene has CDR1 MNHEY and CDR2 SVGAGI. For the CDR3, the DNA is TGTGCCAGCAGGCAGGGTACGAGCAATCAGCCCCAGCATTTT. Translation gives CASRQGTSNQPQHF.

The CDR3 region has the DNA TGTGCCAGCAGCGTAGCGGCTATCTCCTACAATGAGCAGTTCTTC. It yields the protein CASSVAAISYNEQFF. V usage is TRBV9 and J usage is TRBJ2-1; D gene uncertain. The germline gives CDR1 SGDLS, CDR2 YYNGEE. V lost 0 bases and J 0 bases, leaving 7 bases between the germline ends. The CDR3 totals 15 residues.

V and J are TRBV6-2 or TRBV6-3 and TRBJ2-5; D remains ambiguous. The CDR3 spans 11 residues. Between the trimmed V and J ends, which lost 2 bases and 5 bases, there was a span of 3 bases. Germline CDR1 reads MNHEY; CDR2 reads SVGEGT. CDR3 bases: TGTGCCAGCAGTTACCCGGAGACCCAGTACTTC. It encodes CASSYPETQYF.